This is a list of T cell receptor beta chains from one sample in a study of control samples from healthy donors and cancer patients. Profiling relied on immunoSEQ multiplex PCR, and the TCRdb table lists in-frame clones only, not all of them. Of approximately 150,000 clones listed, under 96% are singletons. The sample comprised blood. The receptors shown here come from a woman aged 25 to 39 in good health. Each CDR3 is given with its conserved first and last residue. D genes are given only for firm matches. Clone sizes are given selectively: once, few, many, or a class where the clone is expanded.

j_call	v_call	cdr3_length	d_call	clone_size	cdr3_nt	cdr3_aa
TRBJ2-3	TRBV4-2	15	TRBD2	-	TGTGCCAGCAGCCAAGCTAGCGGGGACACAGATACGCAGTATTTT	CASSQASGDTDTQYF
TRBJ2-2	TRBV6-6	15	TRBD1	-	TGTGCCAGCAGACCCGACAGGGGGGAAGCCGGGGAGCTGTTTTTT	CASRPDRGEAGELFF
TRBJ2-2	TRBV3-1/TRBV3-2	15	-	once	TGTGCCAGCAGCCAAGCCAGGCCACAGGCCGGGGAGCTGTTTTTT	CASSQARPQAGELFF
TRBJ2-7	TRBV5-8	14	-	-	TGTGCCAGCACGCCGCGGATAAGGTCGCTCGAGCAGTACTTC	CASTPRIRSLEQYF
TRBJ2-7	TRBV3-1/TRBV3-2	14	-	-	TGTGCCAGCAGCCAACCCCTGAGGGACTACGAGCAGTACTTC	CASSQPLRDYEQYF
TRBJ2-2	TRBV11-2	15	TRBD2	-	TGTGCCAGCAGCGACAAAGCGGGGGTTACCGGGGAGCTGTTTTTT	CASSDKAGVTGELFF
TRBJ1-2	TRBV28	15	TRBD1	-	TGTGCCAGCAGTTTCCCAGGGGGACTAAGCTATGGCTACACCTTC	CASSFPGGLSYGYTF
TRBJ1-2	TRBV5-1	14	-	-	TGCGCCAGCGGATATCCACAGGGTAACTATGGCTACACCTTC	CASGYPQGNYGYTF
TRBJ1-1	TRBV5-1	15	TRBD1	-	TGCGCCAGCAGCGTAGACAGGGTATGGGACACTGAAGCTTTCTTT	CASSVDRVWDTEAFF
TRBJ2-7	TRBV5-6	13	-	-	TGTGCCAGCAGCTTAGGACCCCCTGTCGAGCAGTACTTC	CASSLGPPVEQYF
TRBJ2-5	TRBV7-9	14	-	-	TGTGCCAGCAGTTTAACAGTGGGGGGAGAGACCCAGTACTTC	CASSLTVGGETQYF
TRBJ1-2	TRBV20-1	11	-	-	TGCAGTGCGGGGGACGACTATGGCTACACCTTC	CSAGDDYGYTF
TRBJ1-5	TRBV19	18	TRBD1	-	TGTGCCAGTAGTCACCCCAAAGGGACAGATCCTTTTCGTCAGCCCCAGCATTTT	CASSHPKGTDPFRQPQHF
TRBJ1-6	TRBV6-4	16	-	-	TGTGCCAGCCCATCGGCAGGGTCGGGGAATAATTCACCCCTCCACTTT	CASPSAGSGNNSPLHF
TRBJ1-1	TRBV11-2	16	-	-	TGTGCCAGCAGCTTAGGGGCAGGGCGACTGGGGACTGAAGCTTTCTTT	CASSLGAGRLGTEAFF
TRBJ1-1	TRBV28	15	TRBD1	-	TGTGCCAGCAGCCAGGACAGGGGGCTAAGAACTGAAGCTTTCTTT	CASSQDRGLRTEAFF
TRBJ2-1	TRBV7-2	14	TRBD2	-	TGTGCCAGCAGCCCAAGGACTAGTGGATATGAGCAGTTCTTC	CASSPRTSGYEQFF
TRBJ1-1	TRBV30	14	-	-	TGTGCCTGGAGTAAAGGGGGACCGAACACTGAAGCTTTCTTT	CAWSKGGPNTEAFF
TRBJ1-4	TRBV15	15	TRBD1	-	TGTGCCACCAGGCAGGGGGGGTCTACTAATGAAAAACTGTTTTTT	CATRQGGSTNEKLFF
TRBJ2-2	TRBV24-1	14	TRBD1	-	TGTGCCACAGCTACAGGGGGGAACACCGGGGAGCTGTTTTTT	CATATGGNTGELFF
TRBJ1-2	TRBV5-1	14	-	-	TGCGCCAGCAGCCCCCAGACAGGAGCCTATGGCTACACCTTC	CASSPQTGAYGYTF
TRBJ2-7	TRBV6-5	13	-	-	TGTGCCAGCAGTTACCCAGGAGGCTACGAGCAGTACTTC	CASSYPGGYEQYF
TRBJ2-3	TRBV6-1	15	TRBD2	-	TGTGCCAGCAGTGATCTAGCGGGGCGCACAGATACGCAGTATTTT	CASSDLAGRTDTQYF
TRBJ1-3	TRBV28	15	-	-	TGTGCCAGCAGAGTCTGGGGGGCGCAAGGAAACACCATATATTTT	CASRVWGAQGNTIYF
TRBJ2-7	TRBV3-1/TRBV3-2	14	TRBD2	-	TGTGCCAGCAGGTCTAGCGGGAGAAGCTACGAGCAGTACTTC	CASRSSGRSYEQYF
TRBJ1-2	TRBV28	16	-	-	TGTGCCAGCAGTCCTGTTTCAGGGGTCGGGAACTATGGCTACACCTTC	CASSPVSGVGNYGYTF
TRBJ1-6	TRBV2	13	-	once	TGTGCCAGCAGTGTCGGACGGGATTCACCCCTCCACTTT	CASSVGRDSPLHF
TRBJ2-3	TRBV19	12	-	-	TGTGCCAGTAGTATGAGAGCAGATACGCAGTATTTT	CASSMRADTQYF
TRBJ2-7	TRBV7-8	15	-	once	TGTGCCAGCAGATTCCGGGACTCAAATCGGTACGAGCAGTACTTC	CASRFRDSNRYEQYF
TRBJ2-7	TRBV2	15	TRBD2	-	TGTGCCAGCAGTGATAGAACTAGCGTCTCCTACGAGCAGTACTTC	CASSDRTSVSYEQYF
TRBJ2-2	TRBV19	16	TRBD2	-	TGTGCCAGTAGTTTCCTAGCGGGGGCAAACACCGGGGAGCTGTTTTTT	CASSFLAGANTGELFF
TRBJ2-7	TRBV9	16	TRBD2	-	TGTGCCAGCAGCGTAGCCCCTAGCGGGGGGGAATACGAGCAGTACTTC	CASSVAPSGGEYEQYF
TRBJ1-4	TRBV6-1	14	-	once	TGTGCCAGCAGTGAGGGAGGAGAGAGCGGAAAACTGTTTTTT	CASSEGGESGKLFF
TRBJ2-5	TRBV2	18	TRBD2	-	TGTGCCAGCAGTGACTATAGACTAGCGGGCACCCTACAAGAGACCCAGTACTTC	CASSDYRLAGTLQETQYF
TRBJ1-1	TRBV28	17	-	-	TGTGCCAGCAGCCCCCCCCGACAGCCCAGCGGGAACACTGAAGCTTTCTTT	CASSPPRQPSGNTEAFF
TRBJ1-5	TRBV4-1	17	-	-	TGCGCCAGCAGCCAGAGCGGGCAGCCCTATAGCAATCAGCCCCAGCATTTT	CASSQSGQPYSNQPQHF
TRBJ1-1	TRBV7-6	14	-	-	TGTGCCAGCAGCTTAGGGGGCCAGAACACTGAAGCTTTCTTT	CASSLGGQNTEAFF
TRBJ1-2	TRBV28	14	TRBD1	-	TGTGCCAGCAGCCTCGACAGGGGGTTGAGGAGCTACACCTTC	CASSLDRGLRSYTF
TRBJ2-5	TRBV12-3/TRBV12-4	13	-	-	TGTGCCAGCAGTTTCCGGGACGGAGAGACCCAGTACTTC	CASSFRDGETQYF
TRBJ2-5	TRBV5-4	16	-	-	TGTGCCAGCAGCTTACCGGGACGTGGGGGAGAAGAGACCCAGTACTTC	CASSLPGRGGEETQYF
TRBJ2-7	TRBV15	16	TRBD1	-	TGTGCCACCAGCAGAGGTGGGACAGGGGCTCCCTACGAGCAGTACTTC	CATSRGGTGAPYEQYF
TRBJ2-1	TRBV5-4	14	-	-	TGTGCCAGCAGCTGGGATAGCTCCTACAATGAGCAGTTCTTC	CASSWDSSYNEQFF
TRBJ2-2	TRBV27	14	TRBD1	-	TGTGCCAGCAGGACAGGGGTGGGAGCCGGGGAGCTGTTTTTT	CASRTGVGAGELFF
TRBJ2-2	TRBV2	13	-	-	TGTGCCAGTATCCAGGGGCACACCGGGGAGCTGTTTTTT	CASIQGHTGELFF
TRBJ2-1	TRBV4-1	20	-	-	TGCGCCAGCAGCCAAGATTTTTGGGCGGGAGTTGGGGGCCCTTACAATGAGCAGTTCTTC	CASSQDFWAGVGGPYNEQFF
TRBJ2-2	TRBV28	16	TRBD1	once	TGTGCCAGCAGTTCCCTAGACAGGGTCAACACCGGGGAGCTGTTTTTT	CASSSLDRVNTGELFF